Listed below are T cell receptor beta chains from one sample, sequenced in a study of CD8 T cells in ankylosing spondylitis. Using its own MiXCR run on the 5' RACE reads, TCRdb lists one record per CDR3 protein. Of around 300,000 distinct CDR3 sequences in the sample, around 15% were seen once. Specimen: blood, either unsorted or a sorted T cell fraction (not recorded which). Receptors were obtained from a male donor with ankylosing spondylitis or in good health (not recorded which). Both conserved end residues are part of each CDR3. The D gene is left open where the match is weak. Some rows have no size entry. The others give once, few or many, or a class for an expanded clone.

j_call d_call clone_size v_call cdr3_nt cdr3_aa
TRBJ2-4 TRBD1 - TRBV6-1 TGTGCCAGCATCCCGACAGGGGGAAACATTCAGTACTTC CASIPTGGNIQYF
TRBJ2-5 - few TRBV9 TGTGCCAGCACCCACGGACAGAGACAAGAGACCCAGTACTTC CASTHGQRQETQYF
TRBJ1-2 - - TRBV27 TGTGCCAGCAGTTCCCCGGGGTTTGGCTACACCTTC CASSSPGFGYTF
TRBJ1-2 - many TRBV12-3/TRBV12-4 TGTGCCAGCAGTTTGAACGGGTTCTATGGCTACACCTTC CASSLNGFYGYTF
TRBJ2-3 - few TRBV20-1 TGCAGTGCTAGCGGAGCCAACTTCCGCACAGATACGCAGTATTTT CSASGANFRTDTQYF
TRBJ2-7 TRBD2 many TRBV11-3 TGTGCCAGCAGCTTTAACCGGGGGGAGGACGAGCAGTACTTC CASSFNRGEDEQYF
TRBJ2-1 - many TRBV7-8 TGTGCCAGCGGAACAGGGGAGCAGTTCTTC CASGTGEQFF
TRBJ1-5 TRBD1 few TRBV5-6 TGTGCCAGCAGCAACGGGAGGGGGCGTCAGCCCCAGCATTTT CASSNGRGRQPQHF
TRBJ1-1 - few TRBV11-2 TGTGCCAGCAGCTCCTTACAGAAGAACACTGAAGCTTTCTTT CASSSLQKNTEAFF
TRBJ1-1 - - TRBV19 TGTGCCGTAGGAAGGGACACTGAAGCTTTCTTT CAVGRDTEAFF
TRBJ2-1 TRBD2 few TRBV7-9 TGTGCCAGCACCTTAGTGGTGGCGGGAGGGCGTAATGAGCAGTTCTTC CASTLVVAGGRNEQFF
TRBJ2-1 TRBD2 few TRBV4-2 TGTGCCAGCAGCCAAGTAAAAGCGGGAGGGCCCCGGGGTGAGCAGTTCTTC CASSQVKAGGPRGEQFF
TRBJ1-2 - - TRBV6-1 TGTGCCAGCCCCCCGGCGTATGGCTACACCTTC CASPPAYGYTF
TRBJ1-5 - many TRBV7-2 TGTGCCAGCAGCCTGGGGCAGACCAGCAATCAGCCCCAGCATTTT CASSLGQTSNQPQHF
TRBJ2-3 TRBD1 - TRBV7-9 TGTGCCAGCAGCTTCGGGACAGGGGGGGGTAGCACAGATACGCAGTATTTT CASSFGTGGGSTDTQYF
TRBJ2-1 TRBD2 - TRBV6-1 TGTGCCAGCAGTGGACTAGCGGGAGGAAACAATGAGCAGTTCTTC CASSGLAGGNNEQFF
TRBJ2-2 - - TRBV12-3/TRBV12-4 TGTGCCAGCATTGGGGTAGGGGCCGGGGAGCTGTTTTTT CASIGVGAGELFF
TRBJ2-7 - few TRBV19 TGTGCCACAGCCGACGGACTCTTCTACGAGCAGTACTTC CATADGLFYEQYF
TRBJ2-4 TRBD1 - TRBV7-8 TGTGCCAGCAGCCCTGGGACAGGGCCAAACATTCAGTACTTC CASSPGTGPNIQYF
TRBJ2-3 TRBD2 many TRBV10-3 TGTGCCATCAGTGAAACCAAGCGGGGGGCGACAGATACGCAGTATTTT CAISETKRGATDTQYF
TRBJ2-7 - - TRBV9 TGTGCCAGCACCCCCGGGACCTCCATCGGGATCGAGCAGTACTTC CASTPGTSIGIEQYF
TRBJ2-7 TRBD2 few TRBV19 TGTGCCAGTAGCCGGACTAGTATCTACGAGCAGTACTTC CASSRTSIYEQYF
TRBJ1-5 - - TRBV10-3 TGTGCCATCAGTTCTACAGTGGCAGGGGACCAGCCCCAGCATTTT CAISSTVAGDQPQHF
TRBJ2-5 - few TRBV5-1 TGCGCCAGCAGCTGGGCGGACCAAGAGACCCAGTACTTC CASSWADQETQYF
TRBJ2-7 - - TRBV6-5 TGTGCCAGCACCCGCCTCGGCGAGCAGTACTTC CASTRLGEQYF
TRBJ2-7 - many TRBV5-1 TGCGCCAGCAGCTCCGGCGGTTCCTCCTACGAGCAGTACTTC CASSSGGSSYEQYF
TRBJ1-6 - few TRBV4-1 TGCGCCAGCAGCCAAGAGATAACAGTCCTCTATAATTCACCCCTCCACTTT CASSQEITVLYNSPLHF
TRBJ2-3 - - TRBV20-1 TGCAGTGCCTCCGACGGGAATACGCAGTATTTT CSASDGNTQYF
TRBJ2-5 TRBD2 few TRBV11-2 TGTGCCAGCAGTTCTTCAGGGTACGGGGGGGAGACCCAGTACTTC CASSSSGYGGETQYF
TRBJ2-1 - few TRBV4-1 TGCGCCAGCAGCCATGACCGGGACGGAGCCCGCTACAATGAGCAGTTCTTC CASSHDRDGARYNEQFF
TRBJ1-2 TRBD1 few TRBV4-1 TGCGCCAGCAGCCCCCGGCCTCGACGACAGGGGGCGGACTATGGCTACACCTTC CASSPRPRRQGADYGYTF
TRBJ2-1 TRBD2 - TRBV5-1 TGCGCCAGCAGCTTGACCCGGAGCGGGAGGTCCTACAATGAGCAGTTCTTC CASSLTRSGRSYNEQFF
TRBJ2-1 - - TRBV4-2 TGTGCCAGCAGCCAAGGTAATAGCTACTACAATGAGCAGTTCTTC CASSQGNSYYNEQFF
TRBJ1-4 - few TRBV10-3 TGTGCCATCAGTGAGTCGGCAGGGGTCGGCGAAAAACTGTTTTTT CAISESAGVGEKLFF
TRBJ2-3 TRBD2 - TRBV20-1 TGCAGCTGTAGCGGGGGAGGCGCCTACACAGATACGCAGTATTTT CSCSGGGAYTDTQYF
TRBJ2-1 - few TRBV18 TGTGCCAGCTCACCACCGTCAGTCAAGGGTGAGCAGTTCTTC CASSPPSVKGEQFF
TRBJ1-6 - - TRBV2 TGTGCCAGCATCGGGCAGAAGAATTCACCCCTCCACTTT CASIGQKNSPLHF
TRBJ2-4 TRBD2 many TRBV5-1 TGCGCCAGCAGCCTGGGAGGGATCAAAAACATTCAGTACTTC CASSLGGIKNIQYF
TRBJ1-6 - - TRBV7-2 TGTGCCAGCAGCTCACGCGCAGGGGATTCACCCCTCCACTTT CASSSRAGDSPLHF
TRBJ2-2 - few TRBV5-1 TGCGCCAGCAGCTCCCTACAGGGACACGGGGAGCTGTTTTTT CASSSLQGHGELFF
TRBJ2-4 - many TRBV29-1 TGCAGCGGCCTGGGGTCAAACATTCAGTACTTC CSGLGSNIQYF
TRBJ2-6 - - TRBV6-1 TGTGCCAGCAGTCCATATTCCACCGGGGCCAACGTCCTGACTTTC CASSPYSTGANVLTF
TRBJ2-1 TRBD2 - TRBV7-8 TGTGCCAGCAGCTTCCTAGCGGCCTACAATGAGCAGTTCTTC CASSFLAAYNEQFF
TRBJ1-5 TRBD1 few TRBV5-6 TGTGCCAGCAGCCGTGAAAGGGGGCATTTCGAGCCCCAGCATTTT CASSRERGHFEPQHF
TRBJ2-5 TRBD2 - TRBV5-4 TGTGCCAGCACCGGGGGGACGAGGGGTGGGGAGACCCAGTACTTC CASTGGTRGGETQYF
TRBJ1-2 - - TRBV19 TGTGCCAGTAGTATCGAGAGGGGTGGAGGCTACACCTTC CASSIERGGGYTF
TRBJ2-3 TRBD1 - TRBV30 TGTGCCTGGAGGGCCACAGGGGGCACAGATACGCAGTATTTT CAWRATGGTDTQYF
TRBJ2-5 TRBD1 - TRBV20-1 TGCAGTGCTAAGCTGACAGGGAGTCAAGAGACCCAGTACTTC CSAKLTGSQETQYF
TRBJ2-2 TRBD1 - TRBV6-1 TGTGCCAGCAGTGAGGGGACAGTATCCACCGGGGAGCTGTTTTTT CASSEGTVSTGELFF
TRBJ1-4 TRBD1 - TRBV12-3/TRBV12-4 TGTGCCAGCTCGGGACAGGGTGGAGATGAAAAACTGTTTTTT CASSGQGGDEKLFF
TRBJ1-5 - few TRBV5-5 TGTGCCAGCAGCGTGACCGGGGATAGCAATCAGCCCCAGCATTTT CASSVTGDSNQPQHF
TRBJ2-5 - many TRBV10-2 TGCGCCAGCAGTGAAAAAGAGACCCAGTACTTC CASSEKETQYF
TRBJ1-4 - - TRBV30 TGTGCCTGGAGTGTCGGGGGACCTTCCGAAAAACTGTTTTTT CAWSVGGPSEKLFF
TRBJ2-3 - few TRBV20-1 TGCAGTGCTAGAGATGCCAGGAGCACAGATACGCAGTATTTT CSARDARSTDTQYF